The 29 T cell receptor beta chains below all came from one sample that was sequenced in a study of blood T cell repertoires in COVID-19. Generated by immunoSEQ multiplex PCR, the TCRdb table keeps only in-frame clones and is missing some. The sample includes under 300,000 clones, around 89% of them seen just once. The sample taken for sequencing was PBMCs or T cells enriched from blood (not recorded which). The receptors derive from a man aged 40-50 years who had recovered from COVID-19.

This rearrangement joins TRBV27 to TRBJ2-7; D perhaps matches TRBD1 (6 bases). Germline V CDR1 and CDR2: MNHEY, SMNVEV (reference sequence). Deletions cut 5 bases from V and 0 bases from J, with 17 bases between. This CDR3 has 16 residues. The CDR3 DNA reads TGTGCCAGCAGTCCTCGCAAAGGGGGTGCCTCCTACGAGCAGTACTTC. As protein: CASSPRKGGASYEQYF.

In its sample, this clone was seen once. This sequence joins TRBV6-5 and TRBJ1-6; TRBD1 agrees at 9 bases. There are 14 residues in the CDR3. CDR1 and CDR2 from the germline V gene are MNHEY and SVGAGI. V was pared by 7 bases and J by 8 bases, with 6 bases of the junction left unmatched. CDR3 residues: CASTPGQGYSPLHF. CDR3 nucleotide sequence: TGTGCCAGCACACCGGGACAGGGTTATTCACCCCTCCACTTT.

The rearrangement links TRBV5-1 to TRBJ1-1, with TRBD1 matching 7 bases. The germline gives CDR1 SGHRS, CDR2 YFSETQ. The CDR3 is 14 residues long. With 5 bases clipped from V and 4 bases from J, the junction kept 8 bases outside the gene matches. Here the CDR3 reads CASSPDRAGTEAFF. DNA of the CDR3: TGCGCCAGCAGTCCCGACAGGGCGGGCACTGAAGCTTTCTTT.

The chain couples TRBV7-9 to TRBJ1-4, with 9 bases identical to TRBD1. J lost 0 bases, V lost 5 bases, and 10 bases had no gene match. Germline V lookup: CDR1 SEHNR, CDR2 FQNEAQ (reference sequence). The CDR3 is made up of 18 amino acids. CDR3 sequence: CASSGRTGAFATNEKLFF. CDR3 coding DNA: TGTGCCAGCAGCGGACGGACAGGGGCCTTTGCAACTAATGAAAAACTGTTTTTT.

This clone was counted only a few times. The gene calls are TRBV7-9 and TRBJ2-5; 9 bases are a match to TRBD2. The germline gives CDR1 SEHNR, CDR2 FQNEAQ (reference sequence). CDR3 size: 18 residues. Trimming at V came to 2 bases and at J to 5 bases, leaving 15 bases not matched to a gene. DNA for the CDR3: TGTGCCAGCAGCTTAAGGGTTTGGCTAGCGGGGTTGCGGGAGACCCAGTACTTC. Amino acids: CASSLRVWLAGLRETQYF.

J is TRBJ2-7 and V is TRBV10-3, with 9 positions matching TRBD1. Per germline, CDR1 ENHRY and CDR2 SYGVKD. CDR3 length: 13 amino acids. The V segment lost 4 bases and the J segment 2 bases; nucleotides outside the gene matches: 0. The CDR3 region is CAISGDRAYEQYF. The CDR3 bases are TGTGCCATCAGTGGGGACAGGGCCTACGAGCAGTACTTC.

In DNA, the CDR3 is TGTGCCAGTAGTACAGGACAGGTTGGTGCCTACGAGCAGTACTTC. Its protein product is CASSTGQVGAYEQYF. This chain uses TRBV19 with TRBJ2-7; 7 positions agree with TRBD1. CDR3 size: 15 residues. The germline V gene has CDR1 LNHDA and CDR2 SQIVND (reference sequence). Unmatched junction bases numbered 8, after V lost 4 bases and J lost 2 bases.

This sequence joins TRBV18 and TRBJ1-2; 9 nucleotides line up with TRBD1. The CDR3 extends over 13 amino acids. With V trimmed by 4 bases and J by 8 bases, 5 bases remained unmatched. Germline values: CDR1 KGHSH, CDR2 LQKENI. The CDR3 sequence is CASSQGQGRGYTF. CDR3 nucleotide sequence: TGTGCCAGCTCACAAGGACAGGGGAGAGGCTACACCTTC. The full variable domain, in which reference TRBV18 and TRBJ1-2 provide the parts outside the CDR3, is NAGVMQNPRHLVRRRGQEARLRCSPMKGHSHVYWYRQLPEEGLKFMVYLQKENIIDESGMPKERFSAEFPKEGPSILRIQQVVRGDSAAYFCASSQGQGRGYTFGSGTRLTVV.

This chain joins TRBV7-9 and TRBJ1-1; 8 bases align to TRBD1. In germline, CDR1 is SEHNR, CDR2 FQNEAQ (reference sequence). The length of the CDR3 is 16 residues. V gave up 3 bases and J gave up 4 bases; unmatched junction bases: 10. CDR3 residues: CASSFPQGAGSTEAFF. The CDR3 nucleotides are TGTGCCAGCAGCTTCCCCCAGGGGGCAGGGTCCACTGAAGCTTTCTTT.

A single count supports this clone. The chain joins TRBV11-2 to TRBJ1-4; TRBD1 matches at 8 bases. After removal of 5 bases from V and 8 bases from J, the junction contained 7 bases not matched to a gene. There are 14 residues in the CDR3. Germline assignment: CDR1 SGHAT and CDR2 FQNNGV. CDR3 coding DNA: TGTGCCAGCAGCGGCAACAGGGGGAGAGAAAAACTGTTTTTT. Its translation is CASSGNRGREKLFF.

The chain combines TRBV18 with TRBJ2-5, with D possibly TRBD1 on 5 matching bases. The CDR3 spans 13 residues. Germline V gene sequence: CDR1 KGHSH, CDR2 LQKENI. Trimming cost V 3 bases and J 5 bases, with 10 bases left between them. The CDR3 here is CASSPSGLETQYF. The CDR3 DNA reads TGTGCCAGCTCACCCTCAGGGCTGGAGACCCAGTACTTC.

CDR3 nucleotides: TGCGCCAGCAGCCAAGAGGGAGGGAGTGACACCGGGGAGCTGTTTTTT. This encodes CASSQEGGSDTGELFF. The chain combines TRBV4-3 with TRBJ2-2; 7 bases match TRBD2. J was trimmed by 3 bases and V by 0 bases; bases with no gene match: 4. Germline V gene lookup returns CDR1 LGHNA and CDR2 YSLEER. This CDR3 is 16 amino acids long.

The V gene is TRBV9, the J gene TRBJ2-1; D gene uncertain. CDR3 size: 19 residues. Germline-derived CDR1 and CDR2 are SGDLS and YYNGEE. Trimming cost V 0 bases and J 0 bases, with 19 bases left between them. The CDR3 spells CASSVAGNKYYPSYNEQFF. The CDR3 DNA is TGTGCCAGCAGCGTAGCTGGTAATAAATACTACCCCTCCTACAATGAGCAGTTCTTC.

The V call is TRBV20-1, the J call TRBJ2-5; D is undetermined. The CDR3 totals 11 residues. Per germline, CDR1 DFQATT and CDR2 SNEGSKA (reference sequence). V lost 3 bases to trimming and J lost 5 bases, with 7 bases between them. CDR3 sequence reads: CSASIRETQYF. The CDR3 DNA follows: TGCAGTGCTAGTATCCGGGAGACCCAGTACTTC.

The rearrangement joins TRBV18 to TRBJ2-7; 9 bases line up with TRBD1. The trim removed 4 bases at V and 4 bases at J, leaving 8 bases unmatched. Per the germline V gene, CDR1 is KGHSH and CDR2 is LQKENI. CDR3 length: 15 residues. CDR3 nucleotide sequence: TGTGCCAGCTCACTTCACAGGGGGCGGTTGTACGAGCAGTACTTC. Protein: CASSLHRGRLYEQYF. The entire variable domain, with the rest obtained from reference TRBV18 and TRBJ2-7, is as follows: NAGVMQNPRHLVRRRGQEARLRCSPMKGHSHVYWYRQLPEEGLKFMVYLQKENIIDESGMPKERFSAEFPKEGPSILRIQQVVRGDSAAYFCASSLHRGRLYEQYFGPGTRLTVT.

The chain uses TRBV7-8 and TRBJ1-3; 9 bases are a match to TRBD1. J was trimmed by 11 bases and V by 5 bases; bases with no gene match: 13. The germline CDR1 and CDR2 sequences are SGHVS and FQNEAQ. The CDR3 contains 15 residues. The CDR3: CASSKQTGGAVPIYF. The DNA of the CDR3 is TGTGCCAGCAGCAAACAAACAGGGGGCGCGGTCCCCATATATTTT.

This clone appeared a single time. CDR3 coding DNA: TGTGCCTGGAGACGAAACCCCACCAGGGTTCCCCTTGAAGCTTTCTTT. Residues: CAWRRNPTRVPLEAFF. The chain recombines TRBV30 with TRBJ1-1; D is possibly TRBD1 (5 bases). The germline CDR1 and CDR2 sequences are GTSNPN and SVGIG (reference sequence). Trimming pared 3 bases from V and 7 bases from J, leaving 24 bases between. The CDR3 has 16 residues. Drawing the rest from reference TRBV30 and TRBJ1-1, the complete variable domain is SQTIHQWPATLVQPVGSPLSLECTVEGTSNPNLYWYRQAAGRGLQLLFYSVGIGQISSEVPQNLSASRPQDRQFILSSKKLLLSDSGFYLCAWRRNPTRVPLEAFFGQGTRLTVV.

This clone was seen more than once but under ten times. The CDR3 is CASSSYSPLHF. CDR3 nucleotide sequence: TGTGCCAGCAGCTCCTATTCACCCCTCCACTTT. The chain joins TRBV11-2 to TRBJ1-6; D is unresolved. Deletions cut 4 bases from V and 8 bases from J, with 3 bases between. CDR3 length equals 11 residues. The germline V gene encodes CDR1 SGHAT and CDR2 FQNNGV.

The chain combines TRBV13 with TRBJ1-6; D remains unclear. The CDR3 has 16 residues. Germline CDR1 is PRHDT and CDR2 is FYEKMQ (reference sequence). V lost 2 bases to trimming and J lost 2 bases, with 10 bases between them. CDR3 region: CASSLSKRAYNSPLHF. CDR3 bases: TGTGCCAGCAGCTTATCCAAACGAGCCTATAATTCACCCCTCCACTTT.

V is TRBV9 and J is TRBJ1-4; D is perhaps TRBD1 (5 bases). Germline CDR1 is SGDLS and CDR2 is YYNGEE. This CDR3 region has 14 residues. V dropped 0 bases and J dropped 8 bases, with 11 bases sitting between them. The CDR3 region is CASSVDRFGEKLFF. The CDR3 bases are TGTGCCAGCAGCGTAGACAGGTTTGGCGAAAAACTGTTTTTT. Together with reference TRBV9 and TRBJ1-4, the CDR3 gives the full variable domain: DSGVTQTPKHLITATGQRVTLRCSPRSGDLSVYWYQQSLDQGLQFLIQYYNGEERAKGNILERFSAQQFPDLHSELNLSSLELGDSALYFCASSVDRFGEKLFFGSGTQLSVL.

This clone occurred once. V is TRBV27 and J is TRBJ2-5; perhaps TRBD1 as D (6 bases). The CDR3 totals 14 residues. V lost 4 bases and J 1 base, leaving 10 bases between the germline ends. Germline lookup yields CDR1 MNHEY and CDR2 SMNVEV (reference sequence). CDR3 in DNA: TGTGCCAGCAGTTCCGACAGGTTCCAAGAGACCCAGTACTTC. Translation: CASSSDRFQETQYF.

The V gene is TRBV27, the J gene TRBJ1-1; maybe TRBD1 (5 bases). The V gene lost 5 bases and the J gene lost 0 bases, with 16 bases spanning the gap. The CDR3 contains 16 residues. Germline CDR1 is MNHEY and CDR2 is SMNVEV (reference sequence). CDR3 protein: CASSRRQREMNTEAFF. For the CDR3, the DNA is TGTGCCAGCAGTCGCAGACAGAGAGAAATGAACACTGAAGCTTTCTTT.

This chain uses TRBV18 with TRBJ1-1; maybe TRBD1 (5 bases). Trimming took 3 bases from V and 7 from J, leaving 18 bases between them. Germline-derived CDR1 and CDR2 are KGHSH and LQKENI. The CDR3 contains 15 residues. The DNA for the CDR3 is TGTGCCAGCTCACCGGCCGACAGCCGAAGCGTTGAAGCTTTCTTT. Amino acids: CASSPADSRSVEAFF.

CDR3 residues: CASYPSGTDTQYF. DNA of the CDR3: TGTGCCTCATACCCGTCGGGCACAGATACGCAGTATTTT. V and J are TRBV12-3 or TRBV12-4 and TRBJ2-3; D is ambiguous. The CDR3 loop spans 13 amino acids. V was shortened by 11 bases and J by 1 base, with 13 bases between the two germline ends.

This sequence joins TRBV7-2 and TRBJ1-4; D is unresolved. The V gene lost 5 bases and the J gene lost 8 bases, with 12 bases spanning the gap. The CDR3 loop spans 13 amino acids. Germline CDR1 reads SGHTA; CDR2 reads FQGNSA. CDR3 bases: TGTGCCAGCAGCCCGCGAAGATTGGAAAAACTGTTTTTT. This sequence encodes CASSPRRLEKLFF.

The CDR3 sequence is CASSRSELPTDTQYF. The CDR3 DNA follows: TGTGCCAGCTCTCGGAGCGAGTTACCCACAGATACGCAGTATTTT. J is TRBJ2-3 and V is TRBV18; no firm D call. Germline V CDR1 and CDR2: KGHSH, LQKENI. V was trimmed by 6 bases and J by 2 bases, leaving 15 bases between them. This CDR3 is 15 amino acids long.

The V call is TRBV9, the J call TRBJ2-1; D is unresolved. Between the trimmed V and J ends, which lost 5 bases and 8 bases, there was a span of 14 bases. The CDR3 is 13 residues long. In germline, CDR1 is SGDLS, CDR2 YYNGEE. The CDR3: CASRPRCRDEQFF. The CDR3 region has the DNA TGTGCCAGCAGACCGAGGTGTCGCGATGAGCAGTTCTTC.

V is TRBV19 and J is TRBJ2-3, with 9 bases identical to TRBD2. CDR1 and CDR2 from the germline V gene are LNHDA and SQIVND (reference sequence). J was trimmed by 5 bases and V by 4 bases; bases with no gene match: 7. There are 15 residues in the CDR3. The CDR3 reads CASSTRGGAIDTQYF. CDR3 in DNA: TGTGCCAGTAGTACCCGCGGGGGGGCTATAGATACGCAGTATTTT.

This clone has only one observation. The chain is built from TRBV21-1 and TRBJ1-6; no check of the table's D call, TRBD1, against the DNA was made. TRBV21-1 is marked as a pseudogene. The CDR3 is made up of 12 amino acids. The CDR3 nucleotides read TGTGCCAGCAGCACCAGACAGTCACCCCTCCACTTT. Translated, it gives CASSTRQSPLHF.